This TCR beta chain emerged from a study of CXCR3-negative and CXCR3-positive naive CD8 T cells. General study results and limits: Similar TRBV-TRBJ usage was seen in naive cells (both CXCR3-negative and CXCR3-positive), but memory cells differed. Naive CXCR3-positive cells had TRB CDR3s more hydrophobic than those of CXCR3-negative naive cells.

Worth noting for this clonotype: What it recognizes is unknown.

Libraries were UMI-labeled 5' RACE TRB cDNA. TCRdb processed the 5' RACE reads again and assigns one entry to each CDR3 protein, with no DNA. Its table lists 4,500 to 5,500 distinct CDR3 sequences. The sequence was obtained from a human donor in good health. Some clones in this sample may be carry-over from other donors' samples. Material for sequencing was naive CXCR3+ CD8+ T cells from blood. Described subset: CD45RO-CCR7+CD27+CD95- naive CD8+ T cells expressing CXCR3 (TNR3+).

The CDR3: CSARDGNSPLHF. This rearrangement joins TRBV29-1 to TRBJ1-6; TCRdb gives TRBD1 as the D gene, but with no DNA this cannot be confirmed. The germline V gene has CDR1 SQVTM and CDR2 ANQGSEA. The CDR3 consists of 12 residues.